The TCR beta chain described here comes from a study of identical twins. CDR1 is MNHEY, CDR2 SVGEGT, per germline. The CDR3 length is 19 residues. The germline V and J ends were trimmed by 0 bases and 0 bases, with 21 bases remaining between them. Unique molecular identifiers were in the cDNA, with template-switch universal primer binding. TCRdb re-called the 5' RACE reads with MiXCR, one entry per CDR3 protein. The repertoire holds about 890,000 distinct CDR3 sequences, approximately 13% seen once, with around 1.5% in the top ten. Study conclusions and caveats: Models predicted less out-of-frame TCR alpha sharing in monozygotic twins than was found.

This clonotype was seen only a few times. As yet, its antigen is unknown. These same records also appear under a second study, on yellow fever vaccine responses in identical twins.

V gene TRBV6-2 or TRBV6-3 combines with J gene TRBJ2-7; D unresolved. Sequenced input: PBMCs. This sequence was found in a woman in her late teens or twenties in good health. This CDR3 reads CASSYSGHSPNPSSYEQYV. The CDR3, as DNA: TGTGCCAGCAGTTACTCCGGGCATAGCCCAAACCCCAGCTCCTACGAGCAGTACGTC.